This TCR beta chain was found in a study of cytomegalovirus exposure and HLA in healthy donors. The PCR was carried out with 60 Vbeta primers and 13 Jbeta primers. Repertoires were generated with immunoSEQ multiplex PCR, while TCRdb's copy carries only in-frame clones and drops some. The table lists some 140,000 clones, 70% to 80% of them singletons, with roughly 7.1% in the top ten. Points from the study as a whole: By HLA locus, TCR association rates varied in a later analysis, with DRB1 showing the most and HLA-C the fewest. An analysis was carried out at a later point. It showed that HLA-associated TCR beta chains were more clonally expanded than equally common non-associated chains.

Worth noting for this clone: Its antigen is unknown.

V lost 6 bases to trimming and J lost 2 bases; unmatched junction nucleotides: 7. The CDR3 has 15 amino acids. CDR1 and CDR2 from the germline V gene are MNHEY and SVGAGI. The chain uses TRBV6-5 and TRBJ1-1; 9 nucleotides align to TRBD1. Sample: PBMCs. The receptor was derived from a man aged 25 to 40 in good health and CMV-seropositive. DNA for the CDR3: TGTGCCAGCAGCGTCCCGGGACAGGGAAACACTGAAGCTTTCTTT. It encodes CASSVPGQGNTEAFF.